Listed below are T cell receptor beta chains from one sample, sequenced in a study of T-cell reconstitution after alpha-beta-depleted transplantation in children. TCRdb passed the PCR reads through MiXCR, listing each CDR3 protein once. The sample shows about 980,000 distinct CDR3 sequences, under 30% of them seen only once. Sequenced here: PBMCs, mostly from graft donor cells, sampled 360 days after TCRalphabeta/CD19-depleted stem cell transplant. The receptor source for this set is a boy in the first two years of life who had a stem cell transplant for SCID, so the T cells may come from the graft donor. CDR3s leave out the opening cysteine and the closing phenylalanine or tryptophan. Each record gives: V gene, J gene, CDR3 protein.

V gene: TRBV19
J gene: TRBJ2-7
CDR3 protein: ASSIGQSQY

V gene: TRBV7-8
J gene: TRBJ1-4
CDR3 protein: ASSPDRGRAEKLF

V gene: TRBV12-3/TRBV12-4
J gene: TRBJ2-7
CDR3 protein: ASSLSKSSGETYEQY

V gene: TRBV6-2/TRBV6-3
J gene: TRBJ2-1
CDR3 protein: ASSHLQGRYEQF

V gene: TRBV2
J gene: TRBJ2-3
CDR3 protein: ASRRGPSTDTQY

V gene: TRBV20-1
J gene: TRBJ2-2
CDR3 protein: SASAPGIANTGELF

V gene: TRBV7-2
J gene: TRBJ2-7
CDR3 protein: ATAMRAGGIEQY

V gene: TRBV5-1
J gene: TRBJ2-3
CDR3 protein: ASSSQLALADTQY

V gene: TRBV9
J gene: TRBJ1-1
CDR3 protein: ASSVGGSLMNTEAF

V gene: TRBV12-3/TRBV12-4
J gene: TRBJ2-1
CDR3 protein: ASSFGSLSYNEQF

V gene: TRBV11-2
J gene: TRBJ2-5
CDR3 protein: ASSLRTGTIQETQY

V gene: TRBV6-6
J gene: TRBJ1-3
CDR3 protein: ASNGHPGNTIY

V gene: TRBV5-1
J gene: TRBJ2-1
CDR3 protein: ASSGAEYNEQF

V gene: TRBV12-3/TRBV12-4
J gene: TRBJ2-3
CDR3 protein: ASSRLAGVDTQY

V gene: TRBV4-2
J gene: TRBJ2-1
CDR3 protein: ASSQGRTGMNEQF

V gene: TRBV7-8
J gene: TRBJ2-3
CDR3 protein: ASSPDRVEDTQY

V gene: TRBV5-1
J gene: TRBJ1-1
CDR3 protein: ASSFESRVEAF

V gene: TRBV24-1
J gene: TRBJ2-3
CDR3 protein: ATSPGQGRTDTQY

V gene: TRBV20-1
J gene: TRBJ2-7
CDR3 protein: SALSLWGNHSYEQY

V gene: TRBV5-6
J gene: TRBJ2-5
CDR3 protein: ASSLAGGVETQY

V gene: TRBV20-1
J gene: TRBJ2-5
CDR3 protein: SASSGQGTGNQY

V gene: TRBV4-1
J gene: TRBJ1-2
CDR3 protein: ASSQVPTRNYGYT

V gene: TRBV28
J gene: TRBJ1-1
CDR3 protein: ASGSGGLMNTEAF

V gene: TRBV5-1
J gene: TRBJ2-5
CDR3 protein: ASSLYRQGRETQY

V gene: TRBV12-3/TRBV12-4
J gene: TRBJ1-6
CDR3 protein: ASSLRPNSPLH

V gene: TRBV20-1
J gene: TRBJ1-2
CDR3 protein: SASQGQVPNYGYT

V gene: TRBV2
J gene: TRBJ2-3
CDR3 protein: ASRGTEPDTDTQY

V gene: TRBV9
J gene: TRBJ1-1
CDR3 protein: ASSAPWGTEAF

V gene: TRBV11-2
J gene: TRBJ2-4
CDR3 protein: ASSSARGVRGNIQY

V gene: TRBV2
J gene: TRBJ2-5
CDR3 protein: ASSFMGAETQY

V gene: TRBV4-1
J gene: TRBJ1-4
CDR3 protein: ASSHDSRGSPWSEKLF

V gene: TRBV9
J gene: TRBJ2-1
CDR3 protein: ASSVGGTVKQF

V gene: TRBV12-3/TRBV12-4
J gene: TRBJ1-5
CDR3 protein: ASSSSYRGQPQH

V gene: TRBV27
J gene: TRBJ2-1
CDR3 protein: ASSLFPTALSYNEQF

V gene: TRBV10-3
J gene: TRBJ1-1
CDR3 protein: AIKKEGKNTEAF

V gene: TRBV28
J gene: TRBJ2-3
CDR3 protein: ASSQMGSTGSLDTQY

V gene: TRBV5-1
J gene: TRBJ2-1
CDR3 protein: ASSLDTPTYNEQF

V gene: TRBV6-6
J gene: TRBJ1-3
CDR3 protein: ASARGPGNTIY

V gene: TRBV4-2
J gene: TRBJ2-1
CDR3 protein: ASSPSGRTSGNEQF

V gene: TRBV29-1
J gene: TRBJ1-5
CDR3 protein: SVGQGVNQPQH

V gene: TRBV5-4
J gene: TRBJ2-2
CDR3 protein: ASATPPGGPGELF

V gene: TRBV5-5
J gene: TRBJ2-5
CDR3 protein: ASSLLELAGGLETQY

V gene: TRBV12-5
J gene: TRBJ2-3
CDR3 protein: ASAWGNRESTDTQY

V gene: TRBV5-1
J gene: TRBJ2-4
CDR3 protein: ASSLTHPAKNIQY

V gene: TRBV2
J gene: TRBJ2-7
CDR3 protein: ASSRGQGRYEQY

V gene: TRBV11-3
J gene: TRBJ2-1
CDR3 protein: ASSLRGGGYNEQF

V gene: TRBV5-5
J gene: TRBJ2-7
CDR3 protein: ASSPERTGHYEQY

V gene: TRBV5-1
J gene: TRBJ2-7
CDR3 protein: ASSRQPVDEQY

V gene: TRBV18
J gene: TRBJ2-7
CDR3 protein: ASSPLTGGGYEQY

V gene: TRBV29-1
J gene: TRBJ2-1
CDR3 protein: SVLAAGYNEQF

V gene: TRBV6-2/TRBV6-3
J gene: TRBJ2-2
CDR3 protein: ASSFPGLGGLTGELF

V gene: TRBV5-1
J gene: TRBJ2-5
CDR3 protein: ASSFGASGGSSIETQY